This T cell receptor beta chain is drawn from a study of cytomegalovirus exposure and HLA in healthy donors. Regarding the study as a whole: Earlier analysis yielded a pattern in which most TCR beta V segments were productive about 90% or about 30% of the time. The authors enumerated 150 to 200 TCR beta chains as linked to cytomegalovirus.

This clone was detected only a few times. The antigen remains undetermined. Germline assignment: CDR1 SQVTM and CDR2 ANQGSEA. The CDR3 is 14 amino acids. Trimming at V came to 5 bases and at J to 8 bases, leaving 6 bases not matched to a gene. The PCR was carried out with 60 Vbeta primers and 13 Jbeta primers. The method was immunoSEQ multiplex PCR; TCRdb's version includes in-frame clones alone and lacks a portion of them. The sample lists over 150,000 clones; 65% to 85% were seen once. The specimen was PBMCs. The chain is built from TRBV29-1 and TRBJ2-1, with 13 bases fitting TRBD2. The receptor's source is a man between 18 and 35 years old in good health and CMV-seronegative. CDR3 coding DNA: TGCAGCGTTACTAGCGGGGGGGCCTGGTATGAGCAGTTCTTC. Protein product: CSVTSGGAWYEQFF.